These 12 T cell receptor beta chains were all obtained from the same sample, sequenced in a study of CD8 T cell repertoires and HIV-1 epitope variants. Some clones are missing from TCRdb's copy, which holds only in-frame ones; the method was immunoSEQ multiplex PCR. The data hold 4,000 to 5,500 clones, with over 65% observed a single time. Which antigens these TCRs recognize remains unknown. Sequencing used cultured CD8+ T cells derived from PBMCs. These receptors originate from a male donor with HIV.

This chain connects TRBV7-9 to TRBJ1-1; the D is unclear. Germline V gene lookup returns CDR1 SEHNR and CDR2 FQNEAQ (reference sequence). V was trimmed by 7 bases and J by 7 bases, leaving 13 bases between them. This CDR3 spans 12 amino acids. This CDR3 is CASTRREGEAFF. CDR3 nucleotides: TGTGCCAGCACCCGGAGGGAAGGTGAAGCTTTCTTT.

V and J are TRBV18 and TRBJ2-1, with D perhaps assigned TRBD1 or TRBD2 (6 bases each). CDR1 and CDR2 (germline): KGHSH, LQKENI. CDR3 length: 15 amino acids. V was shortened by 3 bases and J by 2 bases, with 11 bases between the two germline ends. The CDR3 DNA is TGTGCCAGCTCACCTTTGGAGGGGGCCTACAATGAGCAGTTCTTC. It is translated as CASSPLEGAYNEQFF.

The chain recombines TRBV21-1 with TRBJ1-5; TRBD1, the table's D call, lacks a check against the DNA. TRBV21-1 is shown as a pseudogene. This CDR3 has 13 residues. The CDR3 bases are TGTGCCAGCGGAAGGACAGGCAATCAGCCCCAGCATTTT. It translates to CASGRTGNQPQHF.

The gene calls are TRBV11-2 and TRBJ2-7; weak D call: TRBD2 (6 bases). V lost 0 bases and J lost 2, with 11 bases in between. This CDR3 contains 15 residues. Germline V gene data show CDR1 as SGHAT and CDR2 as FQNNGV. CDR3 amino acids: CASSLESGWTYEQYF. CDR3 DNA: TGTGCCAGCAGCTTAGAAAGCGGGTGGACCTACGAGCAGTACTTC.

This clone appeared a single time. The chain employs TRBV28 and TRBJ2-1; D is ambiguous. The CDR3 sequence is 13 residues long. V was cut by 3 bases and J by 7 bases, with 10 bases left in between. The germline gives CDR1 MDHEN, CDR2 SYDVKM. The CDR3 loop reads CASSFPSQNEQFF. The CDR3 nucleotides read TGTGCCAGCAGTTTCCCCTCCCAGAATGAGCAGTTCTTC.

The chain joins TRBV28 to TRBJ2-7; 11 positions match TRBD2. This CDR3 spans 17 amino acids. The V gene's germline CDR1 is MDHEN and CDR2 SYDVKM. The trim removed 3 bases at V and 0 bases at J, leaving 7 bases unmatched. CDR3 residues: CASSFSLAGGSSYEQYF. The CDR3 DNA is TGTGCCAGCAGTTTTTCTCTAGCGGGAGGTAGCTCCTACGAGCAGTACTTC.

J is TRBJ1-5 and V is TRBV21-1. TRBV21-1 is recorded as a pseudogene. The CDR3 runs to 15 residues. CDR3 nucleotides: TGTGCCAGCAGCAACTCATCGGACAGCAATCAGCCCCAGCATTTT. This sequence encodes CASSNSSDSNQPQHF.

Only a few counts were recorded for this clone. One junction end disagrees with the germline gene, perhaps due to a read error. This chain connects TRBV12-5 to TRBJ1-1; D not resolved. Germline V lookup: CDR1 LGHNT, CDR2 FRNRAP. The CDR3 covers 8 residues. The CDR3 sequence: CVTRGAFF. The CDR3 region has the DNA TGCGTCACGCGAGGCGCTTTCTTT.

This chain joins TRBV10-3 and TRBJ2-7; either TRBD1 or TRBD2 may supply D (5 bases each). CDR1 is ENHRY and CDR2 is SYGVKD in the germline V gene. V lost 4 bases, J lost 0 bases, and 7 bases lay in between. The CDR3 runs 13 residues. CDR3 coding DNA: TGTGCCATCAGTGGGGACGACTCCTACGAGCAGTACTTC. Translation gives CAISGDDSYEQYF.

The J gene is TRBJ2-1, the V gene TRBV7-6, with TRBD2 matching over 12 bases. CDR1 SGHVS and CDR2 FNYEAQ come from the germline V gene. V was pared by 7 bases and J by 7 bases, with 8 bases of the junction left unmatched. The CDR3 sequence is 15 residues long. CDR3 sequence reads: CASTETSGSRNEQFF. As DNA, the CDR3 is TGTGCCAGCACCGAGACTAGCGGGAGTCGGAATGAGCAGTTCTTC.

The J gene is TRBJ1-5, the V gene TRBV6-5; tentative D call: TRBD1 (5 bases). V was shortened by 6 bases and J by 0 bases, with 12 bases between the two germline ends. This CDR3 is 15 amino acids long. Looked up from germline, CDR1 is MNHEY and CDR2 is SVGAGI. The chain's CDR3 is CASRETVYSNQPQHF. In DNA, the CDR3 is TGTGCCAGCAGGGAGACAGTGTATAGCAATCAGCCCCAGCATTTT.

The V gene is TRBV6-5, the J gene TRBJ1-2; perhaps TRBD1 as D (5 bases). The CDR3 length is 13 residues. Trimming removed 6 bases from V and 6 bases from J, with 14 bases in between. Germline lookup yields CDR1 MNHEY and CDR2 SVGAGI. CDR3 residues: CASRPQGGDGYTF. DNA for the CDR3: TGTGCCAGCAGACCCCAGGGTGGGGATGGCTACACCTTC.